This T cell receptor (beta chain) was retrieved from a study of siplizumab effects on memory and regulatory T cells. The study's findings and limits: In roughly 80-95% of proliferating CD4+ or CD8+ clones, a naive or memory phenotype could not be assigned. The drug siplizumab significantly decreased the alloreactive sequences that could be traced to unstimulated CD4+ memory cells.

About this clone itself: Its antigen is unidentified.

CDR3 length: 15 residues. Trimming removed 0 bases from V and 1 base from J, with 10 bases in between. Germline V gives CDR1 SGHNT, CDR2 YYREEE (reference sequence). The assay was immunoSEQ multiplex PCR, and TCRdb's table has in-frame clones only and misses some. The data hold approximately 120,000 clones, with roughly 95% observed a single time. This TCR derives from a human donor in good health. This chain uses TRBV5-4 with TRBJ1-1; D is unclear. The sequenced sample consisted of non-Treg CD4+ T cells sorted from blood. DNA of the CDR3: TGTGCCAGCAGCTTGGGTTCTCCGGGGAACACTGAAGCTTTCTTT. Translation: CASSLGSPGNTEAFF.